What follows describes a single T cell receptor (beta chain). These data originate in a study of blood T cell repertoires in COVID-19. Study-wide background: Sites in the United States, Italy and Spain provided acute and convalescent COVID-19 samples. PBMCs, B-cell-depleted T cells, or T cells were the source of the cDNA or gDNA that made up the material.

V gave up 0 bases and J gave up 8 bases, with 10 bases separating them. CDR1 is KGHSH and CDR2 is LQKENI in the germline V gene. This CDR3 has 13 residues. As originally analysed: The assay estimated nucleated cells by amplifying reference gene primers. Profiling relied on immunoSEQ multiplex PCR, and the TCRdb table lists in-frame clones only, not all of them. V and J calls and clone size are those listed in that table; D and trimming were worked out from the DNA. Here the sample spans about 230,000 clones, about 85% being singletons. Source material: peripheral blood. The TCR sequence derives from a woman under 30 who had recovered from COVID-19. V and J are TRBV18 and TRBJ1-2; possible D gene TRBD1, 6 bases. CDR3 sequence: CASSPPQGRGYTF. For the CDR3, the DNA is TGTGCCAGCTCACCACCACAGGGCCGGGGCTACACCTTC. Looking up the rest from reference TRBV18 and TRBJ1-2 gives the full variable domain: NAGVMQNPRHLVRRRGQEARLRCSPMKGHSHVYWYRQLPEEGLKFMVYLQKENIIDESGMPKERFSAEFPKEGPSILRIQQVVRGDSAAYFCASSPPQGRGYTFGSGTRLTVV.